These T cell receptor beta chains were read from a single sample in a study of T cell responses to AZD1222 COVID-19 vaccine. The assay was immunoSEQ multiplex PCR, and TCRdb's table has in-frame clones only and misses some. The table has around 140,000 clones, approximately 92% seen once. This specimen was peripheral blood, taken 28 days after the second AZD1222 dose. Source of these receptors: an adult who received the AZD1222 COVID-19 vaccine. Each CDR3 is given with its conserved first and last residue.

j_gene,v_gene,len,CDR3aa
TRBJ1-1,TRBV12-3/TRBV12-4,13,CASSFGQNTEAFF
TRBJ1-1,TRBV4-2,17,CASSQEQGAMSNTEAFF
TRBJ1-4,TRBV19,16,CASRGSESGSGAKLFF
TRBJ2-3,TRBV3-1/TRBV3-2,16,CASSQDVGGMTDTQYF
TRBJ1-2,TRBV5-6,13,CASSPGGPLGYTF
TRBJ1-4,TRBV7-2,14,CASKTGMRGEKLFF
TRBJ2-5,TRBV12-3/TRBV12-4,13,CASSSTGLETQYF
TRBJ2-2,TRBV5-6,14,CASSLVQGAGELFF
TRBJ2-5,TRBV30,13,CAWSRTNQETQYF
TRBJ2-6,TRBV12-5,17,CASAKTGDSSGANVLTF
TRBJ2-5,TRBV14,15,CASSQPTGSGETQYF
TRBJ1-1,TRBV18,12,CASSPRGGEAFF
TRBJ2-1,TRBV11-3,15,CASSLNAQVYNEQFF
TRBJ1-2,TRBV5-1,14,CASSLELGPYGYTF
TRBJ2-1,TRBV6-4,16,CASSAIGMGLPNEQFF
TRBJ1-1,TRBV5-1,15,CASSLTTGVNTEAFF
TRBJ2-3,TRBV27,14,CASSPGQSTDTQYF
TRBJ1-1,TRBV11-3,12,CASSLGGTAPEF
TRBJ2-7,TRBV7-9,12,CASSFGGLEQYF
TRBJ2-3,TRBV2,14,CASSEGLAVLTQYF
TRBJ1-3,TRBV6-5,15,CASSYSIEGRNTIYF
TRBJ1-2,TRBV2,13,CASSSTGPYGYTF
TRBJ1-3,TRBV7-2,18,CASSPRTGGSWAGNTIYF
TRBJ1-5,TRBV19,17,CASSTQTATGQGFPQHF
TRBJ2-1,TRBV6-2/TRBV6-3,17,CASSYFASGRYYNEQFF
TRBJ2-1,TRBV27,15,CASRPSSGTGNEQFF
TRBJ1-2,TRBV7-9,13,CASSLRSNYGYTF
TRBJ2-3,TRBV7-2,14,CASSPEILTDTQYF
TRBJ1-5,TRBV12-3/TRBV12-4,13,CASSFGGGQPQHF
TRBJ1-4,TRBV4-2,15,CASSLPFRGGEKLFF
TRBJ1-6,TRBV5-1,16,CASSLAGSSYNSPLHF